The clone carrying this T cell receptor (beta chain) showed up just a few times. The data stem from a study of patients and donors after allogeneic stem cell transplantation. Via MiXCR, TCRdb re-called the RT-PCR reads, giving one row per CDR3 protein. The top ten clones hold around half of a sample with about 8,300 distinct CDR3 sequences, approximately 10% of them seen once. Trimming cost V 6 bases and J 3 bases; bases outside gene matches: 8. The CDR3 totals 15 residues. CDR1 is MNHEY and CDR2 is SVGAGI in the germline V gene. Sequenced input: blood, either unsorted or a sorted T cell fraction (not recorded which). The sequence derives from a human donor who was either an allogeneic HSCT recipient or a stem cell or donor lymphocyte infusion donor (not recorded which). It is not recorded whose cells these are; they may come from a transplant donor. The V gene is TRBV6-5, the J gene TRBJ2-3; 8 bases fit TRBD1. The CDR3 nucleotides read TGTGCCAGCAGGAGACAGGGGCATCGAACAGATACGCAGTATTTT. This codes for CASRRQGHRTDTQYF.